A single sample is the source of the 14 T cell receptor beta chains below, sequenced in a study of shared clonotypes between healthy human individuals. Sequenced by immunoSEQ multiplex PCR; TCRdb stores in-frame clones only, minus some. The sample shows under 2.5 million clones, approximately 90% of them seen only once. Sequences were obtained from naive CD4+ T cells from PBMCs. The subset: CD45RA+ positively selected. Receptors were obtained from a man between 18 and 35 years old in good health. Some clones in this sample may be carry-over from other donors' samples.

The chain combines TRBV10-3 with TRBJ2-3; TRBD2 aligns across 7 bases. The CDR3 covers 15 residues. Germline-derived CDR1 and CDR2 are ENHRY and SYGVKD. V was clipped by 9 bases and J by 6 bases; unmatched bases: 15. The CDR3 coding sequence is TGTGCCATGTCCCGGGCTAGCGGCCTGACGGATACGCAGTATTTT. Its protein product is CAMSRASGLTDTQYF.

V usage is TRBV9 and J usage is TRBJ2-2; TRBD1 agrees at 7 bases. The CDR3 extends over 17 amino acids. CDR1 and CDR2 from the germline V gene are SGDLS and YYNGEE. V trimming: 2 bases; J trimming: 1 base; junction bases outside the gene matches: 8. CDR3 amino acids: CASSVSLGQLNTGELFF. The CDR3 DNA reads as TGTGCCAGCAGCGTTTCTCTGGGACAGTTGAACACCGGGGAGCTGTTTTTT.

The V and J genes are TRBV19 and TRBJ1-1; D uncertain. The CDR3 is 11 amino acids. Germline CDR1 reads LNHDA; CDR2 reads SQIVND (reference sequence). The V gene lost 1 base and the J gene lost 10 bases, with 7 bases spanning the gap. CDR3 residues: CASSIGSGAFF. The CDR3 region has the DNA TGTGCCAGTAGTATAGGGTCGGGAGCTTTCTTT.

A few counts support this clone. The J gene is TRBJ1-1, the V gene TRBV28; the match to TRBD1 covers 7 bases. This CDR3 spans 13 amino acids. Germline CDR1 MDHEN, CDR2 SYDVKM. DNA of the CDR3: TGTGCAGCGTGGGGGACAGAGAACACTGAAGCTTTCTTT. The encoded protein is CAAWGTENTEAFF.

This clone was seen once. CDR3 in DNA: TGCGCCAGCAGCCAAGGGACAGGGGCCCTCTATGGCTACACCTTC. Protein: CASSQGTGALYGYTF. This sequence joins TRBV4-3 and TRBJ1-2; TRBD1 matches 9 bases. CDR3 length equals 15 residues. V lost 1 base to trimming and J lost 4 bases; unmatched junction nucleotides: 4. Per germline, CDR1 LGHNA and CDR2 YSLEER.

To note about this clone: The sample carries other DNA sequences with the same CDR3. The J gene is TRBJ2-7, the V gene TRBV7-3; TRBD2 aligns across 8 bases. Germline loops: CDR1 SGHTA, CDR2 FQGTGA. Unmatched junction bases numbered 3, after V lost 5 bases and J lost 0 bases. This CDR3 has 14 residues. Written as DNA, the CDR3 is TGTGCCAGCAGCCTAAGCGGGAGCTCCTACGAGCAGTACTTC. Translation: CASSLSGSSYEQYF.

The CDR3 protein is CAWRRTAYNSPLHF. Written as DNA, the CDR3 is TGTGCCTGGAGGAGGACAGCATATAATTCACCCCTCCACTTT. The gene calls are TRBV30 and TRBJ1-6; possibly TRBD1 for D (6 bases). Per the germline V gene, CDR1 is GTSNPN and CDR2 is SVGIG (reference sequence). V was clipped by 3 bases and J by 4 bases, with 10 bases between them. CDR3 length: 14 amino acids.

V gene TRBV27 combines with J gene TRBJ1-5; D not resolved. Germline V gene sequence: CDR1 MNHEY, CDR2 SMNVEV (reference sequence). The V gene lost 2 bases and the J gene lost 0 bases, with 14 bases spanning the gap. The CDR3 sequence is 17 residues long. The CDR3: CASSLNPPSLSNQPQHF. For the CDR3, the DNA is TGTGCCAGCAGTTTAAACCCGCCGTCTCTTAGCAATCAGCCCCAGCATTTT.

This chain links TRBV30 with TRBJ2-1; TRBD2 aligns across 9 bases. CDR1 is GTSNPN, CDR2 SVGIG, per germline (reference sequence). Trimming removed 2 bases from V and 4 bases from J; junction bases left unmatched: 18. The CDR3 covers 19 residues. CDR3: CAWSSQAGGEWWEYNEQFF. The CDR3 DNA reads TGTGCCTGGAGTTCCCAGGCGGGGGGGGAATGGTGGGAATACAATGAGCAGTTCTTC.

As regards this clone: Other DNA sequences from this sample encode an identical CDR3 as well. The V call is TRBV7-9, the J call TRBJ1-1; no firm D call. Germline V gene lookup returns CDR1 SEHNR and CDR2 FQNEAQ (reference sequence). CDR3 length: 13 residues. Trimming shortened V by 5 bases and J by 1 base, and 8 bases separated the two germline ends. CDR3 region: CASSRGGNTEAFF. In DNA, the CDR3 is TGTGCCAGCAGCCGGGGTGGGAACACTGAAGCTTTCTTT.

J is TRBJ2-7 and V is TRBV15; TRBD1 might be the D (5 bases). The ends were cut back, 1 base at V and 1 base at J, with 11 bases in the middle. CDR1 and CDR2 (germline): LNHNV, YYDKDF (reference sequence). The CDR3 sequence is 15 residues long. CDR3 nucleotides: TGTGCCACCAGCAGAGGCACAGGAACATCCTACGAGCAGTACTTC. Translated: CATSRGTGTSYEQYF.

The rearrangement joins TRBV6-1 to TRBJ1-5; possibly TRBD1 for D (5 bases). CDR1 and CDR2 from the germline V gene are MNHNS and SASEGT. V shed 5 bases and J shed 7 bases, with 15 bases lying between them. The CDR3 loop spans 14 amino acids. CDR3 loop: CASSKGARWQPQHF. CDR3 nucleotide sequence: TGTGCCAGCAGTAAAGGGGCCAGGTGGCAGCCCCAGCATTTT.

This clone was observed a single time. The chain couples TRBV5-1 to TRBJ2-7; D is perhaps TRBD1 (5 bases). Looked up from germline, CDR1 is SGHRS and CDR2 is YFSETQ. The CDR3 loop spans 17 amino acids. The germline V and J ends were trimmed by 4 bases and 7 bases, with 27 bases remaining between them. In nucleotides, the CDR3 is TGCGCCAGCAGCATAGGACACCGACCCAAGAACTACGTGGAGCAGTACTTC. Its protein is CASSIGHRPKNYVEQYF. Full variable domain (outside the CDR3, taken from reference TRBV5-1 and TRBJ2-7): KAGVTQTPRYLIKTRGQQVTLSCSPISGHRSVSWYQQTPGQGLQFLFEYFSETQRNKGNFPGRFSGRQFSNSRSEMNVSTLELGDSALYLCASSIGHRPKNYVEQYFGPGTRLTVT.

The genes are TRBV6-6 and TRBJ1-4, with 7 bases that match TRBD1. Germline CDR1 is MNHNY and CDR2 is SVGAGI (reference sequence). J was trimmed by 7 bases and V by 0 bases; bases with no gene match: 8. CDR3 size: 16 residues. The CDR3 protein is CASSYSRTGQGEKLFF. The CDR3 region has the DNA TGTGCCAGCAGTTACTCGAGGACAGGCCAAGGTGAAAAACTGTTTTTT.